Listed here are 29 T cell receptor beta chains from one sample, sequenced in a study of shared clonotypes between healthy human individuals. Assay used: immunoSEQ multiplex PCR; TCRdb lists only in-frame clones, some missing. The table includes about 1.5 million clones, over 95% detected once. Sequencing was done on a sample of naive CD4+ T cells sorted from blood. Indicated subset: CD45RA+ positively selected. These receptors were collected from a man aged 25 to 40 in good health.

The chain recombines TRBV7-9 with TRBJ2-5; maybe TRBD1 (5 bases). Germline V lookup: CDR1 SEHNR, CDR2 FQNEAQ (reference sequence). Between the trimmed V and J ends, which lost 1 base and 6 bases, there was a span of 9 bases. The CDR3 is 13 residues long. CDR3: CASSLVAGQTQYF. CDR3 sequence (DNA): TGTGCCAGCAGCTTAGTTGCAGGGCAGACCCAGTACTTC.

This clone occurred once. The chain uses TRBV10-3 and TRBJ2-3; 10 nucleotides agree with TRBD2. The J segment lost 2 bases and the V segment lost 11 bases, leaving 13 bases of the junction unmatched. Germline loops: CDR1 ENHRY, CDR2 SYGVKD. The CDR3 sequence is 16 residues long. CDR3 nucleotide sequence: TGTGCCTCCTCTGGGCTAGCGGGAGCCCCCACAGATACGCAGTATTTT. It is translated as CASSGLAGAPTDTQYF.

CDR3 in amino acids: CASSLYLSGNYNEQFF. DNA for the CDR3: TGTGCCAGCAGCTTATACCTTAGCGGCAACTACAATGAGCAGTTCTTC. The gene calls are TRBV7-3 and TRBJ2-1; perhaps TRBD2 as D (6 bases). Per the germline V gene, CDR1 is SGHTA and CDR2 is FQGTGA. Trimming shortened V by 2 bases and J by 3 bases, and 14 bases separated the two germline ends. The CDR3 consists of 16 residues. Looking up the rest from reference TRBV7-3 and TRBJ2-1 gives the full variable domain: GAGVSQTPSNKVTEKGKYVELRCDPISGHTALYWYRQSLGQGPEFLIYFQGTGAADDSGLPNDRFFAVRPEGSVSTLKIQRTERGDSAVYLCASSLYLSGNYNEQFFGPGTRLTVL.

In its sample, this clone was seen once. The genes are TRBV7-9 and TRBJ2-2; D remains unclear. The CDR3 sequence is 13 residues long. The V gene's germline CDR1 is SEHNR and CDR2 FQNEAQ (reference sequence). V shed 6 bases and J shed 3 bases, with 8 bases lying between them. The CDR3 is CASSRSDTGELFF. The CDR3 nucleotides are TGTGCCAGCAGTAGGAGCGACACCGGGGAGCTGTTTTTT.

CDR3 residues: CASSTRTVNTEAFF. The CDR3 DNA reads TGTGCCAGCAGCACGCGGACGGTGAACACTGAAGCTTTCTTT. The chain is built from TRBV11-2 and TRBJ1-1, with no clear D. This CDR3 contains 14 residues. Per germline, CDR1 SGHAT and CDR2 FQNNGV. V shed 5 bases and J shed 0 bases, with 10 bases lying between them.

The chain uses TRBV7-9 and TRBJ2-3, with D maybe TRBD2 (6 bases). The CDR3 is 15 residues long. CDR1 and CDR2 from the germline V gene are SEHNR and FQNEAQ (reference sequence). Trimming took off 1 base at V and 6 bases at J, with 14 bases between the two ends. CDR3 residues: CASSLERERRDTQYF. CDR3 DNA sequence: TGTGCCAGCAGCTTAGAACGGGAGCGTCGGGATACGCAGTATTTT.

The chain employs TRBV12-5 and TRBJ2-1, with 13 bases identical to TRBD2. Germline trimming cut 6 bases from V and 7 bases from J; bases unmatched to any gene: 6. Germline V gene sequence: CDR1 LGHNT, CDR2 FRNRAP. The CDR3 runs 15 residues. The CDR3 nucleotides are TGTGCTAGTGGGAAAGGACTAGCGGGAGTGAATGAGCAGTTCTTC. It yields the protein CASGKGLAGVNEQFF.

The CDR3 DNA reads TGTGCCACCTGGACAGGGGGTCCCGACGAGCAGTACTTC. Its protein product is CATWTGGPDEQYF. The chain has TRBV10-3 and TRBJ2-7; 10 nucleotides match TRBD1. The CDR3 is 13 amino acids. V shed 10 bases and J 5 bases; nucleotides not matched to a gene: 8. Germline CDR1 reads ENHRY; CDR2 reads SYGVKD.

J is TRBJ1-5 and V is TRBV11-2; 9 nucleotides agree with TRBD1. CDR3 size: 15 residues. Per the germline V gene, CDR1 is SGHAT and CDR2 is FQNNGV. V was pared by 1 base and J by 6 bases, with 4 bases of the junction left unmatched. As DNA, the CDR3 is TGTGCCAGCAGCTTAGGGGACAGGGCGACTCAGCCCCAGCATTTT. This gives the protein CASSLGDRATQPQHF.

With regard to this clone: Other nucleotide sequences from this sample produce the same CDR3. V is TRBV30 and J is TRBJ2-1; perhaps TRBD1 as D (5 bases). Germline assignment: CDR1 GTSNPN and CDR2 SVGIG (reference sequence). The CDR3 has 14 amino acids. V lost 0 bases to trimming and J lost 3 bases, with 9 bases between them. CDR3 sequence reads: CAWSVGASYNEQFF. DNA of the CDR3: TGTGCCTGGAGTGTTGGGGCTAGCTACAATGAGCAGTTCTTC.

The chain links TRBV28 to TRBJ1-2; the match to TRBD1 covers 10 bases. The CDR3 length is 15 residues. J lost 8 bases, V lost 5 bases, and 11 bases had no gene match. CDR1 is MDHEN and CDR2 is SYDVKM in the germline V gene. CDR3 sequence (DNA): TGTGCCAGCAGTATACCCGGGACAGGGGACGAAGGCTACACCTTC. Its protein product is CASSIPGTGDEGYTF.

The chain couples TRBV5-1 to TRBJ2-2, with TRBD1 identical over 7 bases. The CDR3 consists of 14 residues. V dropped 2 bases and J dropped 7; count of bases not matched to a gene: 5. Germline V gene sequence: CDR1 SGHRS, CDR2 YFSETQ. The CDR3 DNA sequence: TGCGCCAGCAGCTTCGGGACAGTAAACGGGGAGCTGTTTTTT. Translated, it gives CASSFGTVNGELFF.

This clone appeared a single time. The chain carries TRBV11-2 and TRBJ1-2, with 7 bases fitting TRBD1. The germline gives CDR1 SGHAT, CDR2 FQNNGV. CDR3 size: 18 residues. Trimming took 1 base from V and 0 from J; bases not matched to a gene: 11. The CDR3: CASSLVGDSETSNYGYTF. CDR3 coding DNA: TGTGCCAGCAGCTTAGTGGGGGACAGCGAAACTTCTAACTATGGCTACACCTTC.

The V call is TRBV5-1, the J call TRBJ1-2, with a tentative D call TRBD1 (5 bases). Trimming removed 4 bases from V and 4 bases from J, with 14 bases in between. This CDR3 contains 14 residues. The germline gives CDR1 SGHRS, CDR2 YFSETQ. The CDR3 protein is CASSTSAGLYGYTF. CDR3 bases: TGCGCCAGCAGCACCTCTGCGGGGCTCTATGGCTACACCTTC. Full variable domain (rest looked up from reference TRBV5-1 and TRBJ1-2): KAGVTQTPRYLIKTRGQQVTLSCSPISGHRSVSWYQQTPGQGLQFLFEYFSETQRNKGNFPGRFSGRQFSNSRSEMNVSTLELGDSALYLCASSTSAGLYGYTFGSGTRLTVV.

DNA of the CDR3: TGTGCCATCAGTGAGATAGGACAGGGTATATTCTACGAGCAGTACTTC. Its protein product is CAISEIGQGIFYEQYF. The chain combines TRBV10-3 with TRBJ2-7; TRBD1 aligns across 8 bases. V gave up 2 bases and J gave up 3 bases; unmatched junction bases: 9. Germline V gene sequence: CDR1 ENHRY, CDR2 SYGVKD. This CDR3 is 16 amino acids long.

The chain has TRBV25-1 and TRBJ2-3, with D perhaps matching TRBD2 (6 bases). CDR1 MGHDK and CDR2 SYGVNS come from the germline V gene. Trimming took off 1 base at V and 4 bases at J, with 15 bases between the two ends. The CDR3 loop spans 16 amino acids. The CDR3 loop is CASSESKRVLPDTQYF. The CDR3, as DNA: TGTGCCAGCAGTGAATCTAAGCGGGTCCTCCCAGATACGCAGTATTTT.

The CDR3 DNA is TGTGCCAGCAGCTTAGTGGGACTGAACTACGAGCAGTACTTC. Residues: CASSLVGLNYEQYF. This chain joins TRBV7-2 and TRBJ2-7; D might be TRBD2 (6 bases). CDR1 is SGHTA, CDR2 FQGNSA, per germline. Trimming took off 1 base at V and 3 bases at J, with 10 bases between the two ends. There are 14 residues in the CDR3.

This rearrangement joins TRBV7-9 to TRBJ1-1; possible D gene TRBD1, 6 bases. The V gene's germline CDR1 is SEHNR and CDR2 FQNEAQ (reference sequence). V was cut by 4 bases and J by 4 bases, with 16 bases left in between. The CDR3 consists of 15 residues. CDR3: CASSSDRRFGTEAFF. CDR3 DNA sequence: TGTGCCAGCAGCTCGGACAGACGATTTGGCACTGAAGCTTTCTTT.

The genes are TRBV9 and TRBJ2-7, with D maybe TRBD1 (5 bases). V was clipped by 3 bases and J by 2 bases, with 12 bases between them. Germline V gene data show CDR1 as SGDLS and CDR2 as YYNGEE. The length of the CDR3 is 14 residues. CDR3 loop: CASSETVQPYEQYF. As DNA, the CDR3 is TGTGCCAGCAGCGAGACAGTTCAACCCTACGAGCAGTACTTC.

V usage is TRBV11-2 and J usage is TRBJ1-2; no firm D call. CDR3 length equals 13 residues. Trimming left V 5 bases short and J 0 bases short, with 7 bases between. Germline lookup yields CDR1 SGHAT and CDR2 FQNNGV. The CDR3 sequence is CASSPQPNYGYTF. CDR3 in DNA: TGTGCCAGCAGCCCACAGCCTAACTATGGCTACACCTTC.

The chain carries TRBV4-1 and TRBJ1-3; 8 bases are shared with TRBD1. The CDR3 is 16 amino acids. The V and J ends lost 3 bases and 4 bases, in that order; junction bases with no gene match: 8. The germline gives CDR1 MGHRA, CDR2 YSYEKL. The DNA for the CDR3 is TGCGCCAGCAGCCACCCCCTCAGGGGGCGCGGAAACACCATATATTTT. This gives the protein CASSHPLRGRGNTIYF.

The chain recombines TRBV15 with TRBJ2-1; D possibly corresponds to TRBD2 (6 bases). V was cut by 5 bases and J by 7 bases, with 15 bases left in between. Germline V gene data show CDR1 as LNHNV and CDR2 as YYDKDF (reference sequence). There are 14 residues in the CDR3. The CDR3 is CATSPIPLANEQFF. The CDR3 DNA reads as TGTGCCACCAGCCCGATCCCGCTAGCGAATGAGCAGTTCTTC. Looking up the rest from reference TRBV15 and TRBJ2-1 gives the full variable domain: DAMVIQNPRYQVTQFGKPVTLSCSQTLNHNVMYWYQQKSSQAPKLLFHYYDKDFNNEADTPDNFQSRRPNTSFCFLDIRSPGLGDTAMYLCATSPIPLANEQFFGPGTRLTVL.

The chain combines TRBV10-3 with TRBJ2-7, with TRBD2 identical over 14 bases. Germline trimming cut 5 bases from V and 3 bases from J; bases unmatched to any gene: 6. This CDR3 has 16 residues. From germline, CDR1 is ENHRY and CDR2 SYGVKD. CDR3 loop: CAISSQGTSGSYEQYF. The CDR3, as DNA: TGTGCCATCAGTTCTCAAGGGACTAGCGGGAGCTACGAGCAGTACTTC.

The rearrangement joins TRBV5-4 to TRBJ2-1; 7 positions match TRBD1. The germline V gene has CDR1 SGHNT and CDR2 YYREEE (reference sequence). V shed 1 base and J 6 bases; nucleotides not matched to a gene: 1. This CDR3 contains 13 residues. DNA for the CDR3: TGTGCCAGCAGCTTGCAGGGGGTCAATGAGCAGTTCTTC. It specifies CASSLQGVNEQFF.

The V and J genes are TRBV10-3 and TRBJ2-1; D is unresolved. V was pared by 2 bases and J by 7 bases, with 6 bases between. CDR3 length: 12 residues. Germline lookup yields CDR1 ENHRY and CDR2 SYGVKD. The CDR3 loop reads CAISEAKNEQFF. CDR3 coding DNA: TGTGCCATCAGTGAGGCGAAGAATGAGCAGTTCTTC.

V and J are TRBV28 and TRBJ2-7; 9 positions agree with TRBD2. CDR1 is MDHEN, CDR2 SYDVKM, per germline. There are 14 residues in the CDR3. The junction had 6 bases not matched to a gene; V was cut back by 5 bases and J by 4 bases. DNA for the CDR3: TGTGCCAGCAGTCCAAGCGGGAGGTTGTACGAGCAGTACTTC. Protein: CASSPSGRLYEQYF.

The chain carries TRBV29-1 and TRBJ2-1; 14 bases are shared with TRBD2. Germline CDR1 reads SQVTM; CDR2 reads ANQGSEA. Trimming took 5 bases from V and 7 from J; bases not matched to a gene: 4. The CDR3 contains 14 residues. CDR3 in amino acids: CSVLGTSGRNEQFF. The CDR3 DNA follows: TGCAGCGTTTTGGGGACTAGCGGGAGAAATGAGCAGTTCTTC.

The chain is built from TRBV6-1 and TRBJ2-2, with 14 bases lining up with TRBD2. The V segment lost 0 bases and the J segment 5 bases; nucleotides outside the gene matches: 2. The CDR3 covers 17 residues. Germline assignment: CDR1 MNHNS and CDR2 SASEGT. CDR3 in DNA: TGTGCCAGCAGTGAAGCGGGACTAGCGGGAGTGACCGGGGAGCTGTTTTTT. As protein: CASSEAGLAGVTGELFF.

The V and J genes are TRBV15 and TRBJ1-1; tentatively, D is TRBD1 (6 bases). CDR1 LNHNV and CDR2 YYDKDF come from the germline V gene (reference sequence). The CDR3 is 14 amino acids. V lost 1 base, J lost 6 bases, and 12 bases lay in between. The CDR3 coding sequence is TGTGCCACCAGCAGAGTCAGGGGTCTCGCTGAAGCTTTCTTT. It encodes CATSRVRGLAEAFF.